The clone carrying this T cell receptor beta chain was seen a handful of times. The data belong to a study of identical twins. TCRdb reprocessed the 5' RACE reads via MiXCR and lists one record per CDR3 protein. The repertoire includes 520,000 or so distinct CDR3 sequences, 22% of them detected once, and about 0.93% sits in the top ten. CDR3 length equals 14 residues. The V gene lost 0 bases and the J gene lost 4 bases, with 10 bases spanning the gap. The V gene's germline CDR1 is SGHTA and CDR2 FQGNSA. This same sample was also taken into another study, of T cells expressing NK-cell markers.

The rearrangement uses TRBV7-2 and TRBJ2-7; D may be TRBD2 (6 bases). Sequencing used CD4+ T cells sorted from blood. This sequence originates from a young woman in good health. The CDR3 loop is CASSLAEGRYEQYF. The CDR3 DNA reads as TGTGCCAGCAGCTTAGCGGAGGGCCGATACGAGCAGTACTTC. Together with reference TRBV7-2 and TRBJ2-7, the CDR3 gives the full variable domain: GAGVSQSPSNKVTEKGKDVELRCDPISGHTALYWYRQSLGQGLEFLIYFQGNSAPDKSGLPSDRFSAERTGGSVSTLTIQRTQQEDSAVYLCASSLAEGRYEQYFGPGTRLTVT.